A selection of T cell receptor beta chains follows, all from one sample in a study of blood T cell dynamics during melanoma immunotherapy. The data were produced by immunoSEQ multiplex PCR, yet TCRdb's version contains in-frame clones alone and is incomplete. The sample has approximately 9,700 clones, around nine tenths seen once. Material: blood, obtained from a patient treated with checkpoint blockade. The origin of the receptors is a human donor with melanoma. Each CDR3 is given with its conserved first and last residue. The D gene is left open where the match is weak. Clone size appears in some rows only: once, few, many, or a class for an expanded clone.

TRBJ2-3,TRBV7-9,TRBD2,.,CASSFGIASGSTDTQYF,TGTGCCAGCAGCTTTGGTATCGCTAGCGGGAGCACAGATACGCAGTATTTT
TRBJ2-3,TRBV2,TRBD1,.,CASSAGQGAADTQYF,TGTGCCAGCAGTGCCGGACAGGGGGCGGCAGATACGCAGTATTTT
TRBJ2-7,TRBV5-1,TRBD1,once,CASTPGGTGAYEQYF,TGCGCCAGCACTCCAGGCGGGACAGGGGCCTACGAGCAGTACTTC
TRBJ2-5,TRBV7-2,.,.,CASSPQETQYF,TGTGCCAGCAGCCCCCAAGAGACCCAGTACTTC
TRBJ1-2,TRBV6-5,.,.,CASRGDYGYTF,TGTGCCAGCAGGGGAGACTATGGCTACACCTTC
TRBJ2-2,TRBV4-2,.,.,CASSQVGAAGELFF,TGTGCCAGCAGCCAAGTTGGGGCAGCCGGGGAGCTGTTTTTT
TRBJ2-7,TRBV5-1,TRBD1,.,CASMIGTGAYEQYF,TGCGCCAGCATGATTGGGACAGGGGCCTACGAGCAGTACTTC
TRBJ1-1,TRBV6-5,.,.,CASSTGGYMNTEAFF,TGTGCCAGCAGTACGGGCGGGTACATGAACACTGAAGCTTTCTTT
TRBJ2-7,TRBV9,.,.,CASSVAIGGYEQYF,TGTGCCAGCAGCGTAGCTATCGGCGGTTACGAGCAGTACTTC
TRBJ2-7,TRBV6-6,.,.,CASSYQRMSEQYF,TGTGCCAGCAGTTACCAGCGAATGAGCGAGCAGTACTTC
TRBJ1-3,TRBV21-1,.,.,CASSKIGAANSGNTIYF,TGTGCCAGCAGCAAAATTGGAGCAGCCAACTCTGGAAACACCATATATTTT
TRBJ1-1,TRBV4-1,TRBD1,.,CASSQGQGGTTEAFF,TGCGCCAGCAGCCAAGGCCAAGGGGGCACCACTGAAGCTTTCTTT
TRBJ1-2,TRBV9,.,.,CASSEGSGTFAYGYTF,TGTGCCAGCAGCGAGGGGTCCGGGACATTCGCCTATGGCTACACCTTC
TRBJ2-3,TRBV6-5,TRBD1,.,CASSYAGQGTDTQYF,TGTGCCAGCAGTTACGCGGGACAGGGGACAGATACGCAGTATTTT
TRBJ2-1,TRBV5-1,.,few,CASSPGFMEGNEQFF,TGCGCCAGCAGCCCGGGGTTTATGGAGGGCAATGAGCAGTTCTTC
TRBJ2-4,TRBV28,.,.,CASSLPGIGNIQYF,TGTGCCAGCAGTTTACCAGGAATCGGGAACATTCAGTACTTC
TRBJ2-3,TRBV6-1,.,.,CASRLQGPTDTQYF,TGTGCCAGCAGGTTACAGGGTCCGACAGATACGCAGTATTTT
TRBJ1-1,TRBV18,TRBD1,.,CASSPRQGAGTEAFF,TGTGCCAGCTCCCCCAGGCAGGGGGCGGGCACTGAAGCTTTCTTT
TRBJ2-7,TRBV19,TRBD2,.,CASSPVGGSYEQYF,TGTGCCAGTAGTCCGGTGGGCGGGAGCTACGAGCAGTACTTC
TRBJ1-4,TRBV6-6,.,.,CATSRVPDEKLFF,TGTGCCACCTCGAGAGTTCCCGATGAAAAACTGTTTTTT
TRBJ1-2,TRBV9,.,.,CASSVSPSLGSGYTF,TGTGCCAGCAGCGTCTCCCCATCTTTGGGCTCTGGCTACACCTTC
TRBJ2-3,TRBV5-1,TRBD2,.,CASSLTVAGDITDTQYF,TGCGCCAGCAGCTTGACGGTAGCGGGAGACATAACAGATACGCAGTATTTT
TRBJ2-3,TRBV7-2,TRBD2,.,CASSVGGAFGDTQYF,TGTGCCAGCAGCGTCGGGGGGGCCTTTGGAGATACGCAGTATTTT
TRBJ2-5,TRBV11-2,TRBD1,.,CASSRSGTGVFETQYF,TGTGCCAGCAGCAGATCCGGGACAGGGGTGTTTGAGACCCAGTACTTC
TRBJ1-1,TRBV15,.,.,CATSGRPDTEAFF,TGTGCCACCAGCGGGCGCCCGGACACTGAAGCTTTCTTT
TRBJ1-5,TRBV5-5,.,.,CASSFGGGINQPQHF,TGTGCCAGCAGCTTTGGCGGGGGGATTAATCAGCCCCAGCATTTT
TRBJ1-4,TRBV6-5,.,.,CASSYQQGGSSEKLFF,TGTGCCAGCAGTTACCAGCAGGGAGGGTCTAGTGAAAAACTGTTTTTT
TRBJ2-2,TRBV4-1,TRBD2,.,CASSQLGVSGRDRAGELFF,TGCGCCAGCAGCCAGCTCGGGGTTAGCGGGAGAGATCGGGCCGGGGAGCTGTTTTTT
TRBJ2-1,TRBV6-5,.,.,CASSAMSSYNEQFF,TGTGCCAGCAGTGCGATGAGCTCCTACAATGAGCAGTTCTTC
TRBJ1-5,TRBV6-6,.,.,CASTGARSNQPQHF,TGTGCCAGCACCGGGGCTCGGAGCAATCAGCCCCAGCATTTT
TRBJ2-4,TRBV5-1,TRBD2,.,CASSLGSGRNIQYF,TGCGCCAGCAGCTTGGGTAGCGGGAGGAACATTCAGTACTTC
TRBJ1-4,TRBV7-2,TRBD1,.,CASSTQTGSTNEKLFF,TGTGCCAGCAGCACCCAGACAGGGTCAACTAATGAAAAACTGTTTTTT
TRBJ1-2,TRBV4-2,.,.,CASSQPDYGYTF,TGTGCCAGCAGCCAGCCAGATTATGGCTACACCTTC
TRBJ2-7,TRBV6-5,TRBD2,once,CASKRGAGEQYF,TGTGCCAGCAAGCGGGGGGCGGGCGAGCAGTACTTC
TRBJ1-5,TRBV19,.,.,CASQDGSLRPQHF,TGTGCCAGTCAAGACGGATCCTTGCGGCCCCAGCATTTT
TRBJ2-2,TRBV7-3,.,.,CASSLEGIPGELFF,TGTGCCAGCAGCCTGGAGGGGATCCCCGGGGAGCTGTTTTTT
TRBJ2-1,TRBV28,TRBD1,.,CASSLSLAGQGVGNEQFF,TGTGCCAGCAGTTTAAGTTTGGCAGGACAGGGGGTGGGCAATGAGCAGTTCTTC